These T cell receptor beta chains were read from a single sample in a study of T cell changes during pregnancy in multiple sclerosis. The table came from immunoSEQ multiplex PCR; TCRdb's copy has only in-frame clones and leaves some out. The sample has fewer than 35,000 clones, approximately 94% seen once. The starting material was CD4+ T cells from peripheral blood mononuclear cells, obtained in the second trimester of pregnancy. These receptors originate from a female donor with multiple sclerosis, enrolled in a pregnancy study. Each CDR3 is given with its conserved first and last residue. D genes are given only for firm matches. Not every row has a clone size; where given, it reads once, few, many or a size class.

DNA: TGTGCCAGCAGCGGGACACCAAAACCCACAGATACGCAGTATTTT
CDR3: CASSGTPKPTDTQYF
D: .
length: 15
size: .
J: TRBJ2-3
V: TRBV2

DNA: TGCAGCGTTGGGGCACCGGACAGGGTGTACACTGAAGCTTTCTTT
CDR3: CSVGAPDRVYTEAFF
D: TRBD1
length: 15
size: once
J: TRBJ1-1
V: TRBV29-1

DNA: TGTGCCAGCAGTAACAGGATAAATCAGCCCCAGCATTTT
CDR3: CASSNRINQPQHF
D: .
length: 13
size: .
J: TRBJ1-5
V: TRBV2

DNA: TGTGCCAGTAGTAGGACTAGCGGGCGCGTGGGAAATGAGCAGTTCTTC
CDR3: CASSRTSGRVGNEQFF
D: TRBD2
length: 16
size: once
J: TRBJ2-1
V: TRBV19

DNA: TGCGCCAGCAGGACTTCGGCCACCGGGGAGCTGTTTTTT
CDR3: CASRTSATGELFF
D: .
length: 13
size: few
J: TRBJ2-2
V: TRBV10-2

DNA: TGTGCCAGCTCACCTCGCATCCGGGACAGACCATACGAGCAGTACTTC
CDR3: CASSPRIRDRPYEQYF
D: TRBD1
length: 16
size: .
J: TRBJ2-7
V: TRBV18

DNA: TGTGCCAGCAGCGGGGGGACGAGGGTGGAGCAGTACTTC
CDR3: CASSGGTRVEQYF
D: .
length: 13
size: .
J: TRBJ2-7
V: TRBV5-6

DNA: TGTGCCAGCAGAAAGGGACATACGAACACTGAAGCTTTCTTT
CDR3: CASRKGHTNTEAFF
D: .
length: 14
size: .
J: TRBJ1-1
V: TRBV2

DNA: TGCGCCAGCAGCTCAACAGTCGGAAACACCATATATTTT
CDR3: CASSSTVGNTIYF
D: .
length: 13
size: .
J: TRBJ1-3
V: TRBV5-1

DNA: TGTGCCAGCACCCTAGGGGGCGGAGGAAGCGAGCAGTACTTC
CDR3: CASTLGGGGSEQYF
D: TRBD1
length: 14
size: .
J: TRBJ2-7
V: TRBV14

DNA: TGTGCCAGCAGTGGGGGGGGCCGCACAGATACGCAGTATTTT
CDR3: CASSGGGRTDTQYF
D: .
length: 14
size: .
J: TRBJ2-3
V: TRBV7-3

DNA: TGTGCCAGCAGTTACTCGGGCAGGGGGCTAGGCTACACCTTC
CDR3: CASSYSGRGLGYTF
D: TRBD1
length: 14
size: .
J: TRBJ1-2
V: TRBV6-5

DNA: TGTGCCAGCAGCCTCTCAGGCAATCAGCCCCAGCATTTT
CDR3: CASSLSGNQPQHF
D: .
length: 13
size: .
J: TRBJ1-5
V: TRBV7-3

DNA: TGTGCCAGCAGCCGAATTGGGGGAGGGGAAGACTATGGCTACACCTTC
CDR3: CASSRIGGGEDYGYTF
D: .
length: 16
size: .
J: TRBJ1-2
V: TRBV2

DNA: TGTGCCAGCAGTCAGACAGGGTCGTACACTGAAGCTTTCTTT
CDR3: CASSQTGSYTEAFF
D: TRBD1
length: 14
size: .
J: TRBJ1-1
V: TRBV6-1